Detailed here is one T cell receptor (beta chain). In the original analysis: Amplifying reference gene primers gave estimates of nucleated cell counts. Here immunoSEQ multiplex PCR was the method, and the copy in TCRdb shows in-frame clones only, minus some. V and J calls and clone size are as listed in that table; D and trimming were resolved from the DNA. The sample shows 77,000 or so clones, more than 80% of them seen only once. These data are taken from a study of blood T cell repertoires in COVID-19. Study information: Both acute and convalescent COVID-19 samples were obtained from the United States, Italy and Spain. Sources were T cells, B-cell-depleted T cells, or PBMCs; the material itself was cDNA or gDNA.

Germline values: CDR1 ENHRY, CDR2 SYGVKD. V gave up 7 bases and J gave up 6 bases; unmatched junction bases: 15. CDR3 length: 16 residues. This receptor was obtained from an older man with acute or convalescent COVID-19. The sequencing input was peripheral blood. The genes are TRBV10-3 and TRBJ2-1, with 7 bases that match TRBD2. In DNA, the CDR3 is TGTGCCATCATGAGTCGGGGGGACTACTCCGGCAATGAGCAGTTCTTC. It is translated as CAIMSRGDYSGNEQFF.